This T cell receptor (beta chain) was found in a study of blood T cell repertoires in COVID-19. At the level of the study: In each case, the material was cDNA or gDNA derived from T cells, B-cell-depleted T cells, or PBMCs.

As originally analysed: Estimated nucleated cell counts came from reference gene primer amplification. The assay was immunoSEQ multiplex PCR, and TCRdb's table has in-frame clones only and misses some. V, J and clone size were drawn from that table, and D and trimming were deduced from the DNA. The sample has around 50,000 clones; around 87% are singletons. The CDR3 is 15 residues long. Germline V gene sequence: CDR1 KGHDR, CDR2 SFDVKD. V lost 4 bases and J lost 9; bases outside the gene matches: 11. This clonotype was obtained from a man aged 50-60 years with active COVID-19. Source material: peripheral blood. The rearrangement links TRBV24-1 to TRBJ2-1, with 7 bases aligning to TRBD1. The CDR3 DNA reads TGTGCCACCAGTGACGTGCGACAGGGCCGGGGTGAGCAGTTCTTC. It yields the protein CATSDVRQGRGEQFF.